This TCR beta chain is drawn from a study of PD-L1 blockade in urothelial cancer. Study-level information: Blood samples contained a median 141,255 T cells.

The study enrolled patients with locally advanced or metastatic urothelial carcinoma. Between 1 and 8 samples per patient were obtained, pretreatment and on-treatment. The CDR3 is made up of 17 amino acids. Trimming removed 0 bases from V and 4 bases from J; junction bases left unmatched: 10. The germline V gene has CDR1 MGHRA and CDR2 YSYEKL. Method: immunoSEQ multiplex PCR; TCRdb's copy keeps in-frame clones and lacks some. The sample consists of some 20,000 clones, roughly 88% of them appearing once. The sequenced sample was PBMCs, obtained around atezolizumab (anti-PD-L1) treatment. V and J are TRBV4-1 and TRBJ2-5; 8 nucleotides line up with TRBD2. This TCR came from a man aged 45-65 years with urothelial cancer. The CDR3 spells CASSQDRGGASRETQYF. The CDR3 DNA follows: TGCGCCAGCAGCCAAGATCGGGGGGGGGCAAGTCGAGAGACCCAGTACTTC.